Each of the 13 T cell receptor beta chains below was sequenced from the same sample in a study of identical twins. A single record per CDR3 protein comes from TCRdb applying MiXCR to the 5' RACE reads. The table records 220,000 or so distinct CDR3 sequences, roughly 7% of them present only once. These same records also appear under a second study, on yellow fever vaccine responses in identical twins.

The sample taken for sequencing was memory (CD45RO+) T cells sorted from blood. Source of these receptors: a woman aged 18-30 years in good health.

This clonotype was counted a few times. The V call is TRBV12-3 or TRBV12-4, the J call TRBJ2-3; TRBD1 is a possible D gene (6 bases). The CDR3 sequence is 12 residues long. V was cut by 10 bases and J by 8 bases, with 16 bases left in between. The CDR3 loop is CATGTPAITQYF. Here the CDR3 DNA reads TGTGCCACCGGGACACCAGCCATTACGCAGTATTTT.

This clonotype showed up just a few times. This chain uses TRBV27 with TRBJ2-6; D is tentatively TRBD1 or TRBD2 (6 bases each). The germline CDR1 and CDR2 sequences are MNHEY and SMNVEV (reference sequence). Between the trimmed V and J ends, which lost 4 bases and 4 bases, there was a span of 14 bases. The CDR3 contains 16 residues. Here the CDR3 reads CASSSGGGQGANVLTF. The CDR3 bases are TGTGCCAGCAGTTCAGGTGGGGGGCAAGGGGCCAACGTCCTGACTTTC.

This clonotype was detected only a few times. The chain employs TRBV5-1 and TRBJ2-5; 8 positions agree with TRBD2. CDR1 and CDR2 from the germline V gene are SGHRS and YFSETQ. V was clipped by 4 bases and J by 2 bases; unmatched bases: 10. This CDR3 comprises 16 residues. The CDR3 DNA is TGCGCCAGCAGCACCACCAGGACTAGCCCGCAAGAGACCCAGTACTTC. Residues: CASSTTRTSPQETQYF.

In its sample, this clonotype was seen many times. The chain recombines TRBV29-1 with TRBJ1-5; TRBD1 aligns across 8 bases. V lost 4 bases to trimming and J lost 6 bases; unmatched junction nucleotides: 2. The CDR3 runs to 12 residues. Germline lookup yields CDR1 SQVTM and CDR2 ANQGSEA. The CDR3 nucleotides are TGCAGCGTTGGGGACAGGCTTCAGCCCCAGCATTTT. Its protein is CSVGDRLQPQHF. The full variable domain, rest sourced from reference TRBV29-1 and TRBJ1-5, is SAVISQKPSRDICQRGTSLTIQCQVDSQVTMMFWYRQQPGQSLTLIATANQGSEATYESGFVIDKFPISRPNLTFSTLTVSNMSPEDSSIYLCSVGDRLQPQHFGDGTRLSIL.

This clonotype was observed a handful of times. The chain combines TRBV3-1 with TRBJ1-2; no definite D call. This CDR3 is built from 13 residues. Between the trimmed V and J ends, which lost 5 bases and 4 bases, there was a span of 11 bases. CDR1 is LGHDT, CDR2 YNNKEL, per germline (reference sequence). CDR3 sequence reads: CASSGPQTYGYTF. The CDR3 DNA reads as TGTGCCAGCAGCGGACCTCAGACCTATGGCTACACCTTC.

This rearrangement joins TRBV10-3 to TRBJ2-1, with no clear D. This CDR3 comprises 15 residues. Germline CDR1 reads ENHRY; CDR2 reads SYGVKD. V was clipped by 10 bases and J by 4 bases, with 20 bases between them. CDR3 protein: CATWGSASLYNEQFF. The CDR3 DNA is TGTGCCACCTGGGGATCCGCGTCCCTTTACAATGAGCAGTTCTTC.

This clonotype appeared many times. The J gene is TRBJ2-1, the V gene TRBV5-1, with 10 bases matching TRBD2. Germline CDR1 is SGHRS and CDR2 is YFSETQ. CDR3 length: 17 amino acids. The V segment lost 2 bases and the J segment 10 bases; nucleotides outside the gene matches: 15. CDR3 coding DNA: TGCGCCAGCAGCTTACTTGCCCGGCTAGCGGGAGCTGGGGAGCAGTTCTTC. Translating gives CASSLLARLAGAGEQFF.

This clonotype was detected only a few times. The V call is TRBV5-5, the J call TRBJ2-4; D is uncertain. Germline values: CDR1 SGHKS, CDR2 YYEKEE (reference sequence). The CDR3 length is 16 residues. V lost 0 bases and J 2 bases, leaving 12 bases between the germline ends. CDR3 coding DNA: TGTGCCAGCAGCTTGGCCGTCGGGTTGACCAAAAACATTCAGTACTTC. Its protein product is CASSLAVGLTKNIQYF.

This clonotype was detected a few times. The chain combines TRBV5-1 with TRBJ2-5; no reliable D call. This CDR3 is built from 14 residues. V lost 1 base and J lost 4, with 11 bases in between. CDR1 is SGHRS, CDR2 YFSETQ, per germline. CDR3 in amino acids: CASSLSGVVETQYF. The CDR3 bases are TGCGCCAGCAGCTTGAGTGGGGTGGTAGAGACCCAGTACTTC.

This clonotype was counted at least ten times. The chain employs TRBV20-1 and TRBJ2-6; D uncertain. The V gene's germline CDR1 is DFQATT and CDR2 SNEGSKA (reference sequence). This CDR3 has 13 amino acids. V gave up 4 bases and J gave up 1 base, with 5 bases separating them. CDR3 DNA sequence: TGCAGTGCTAAATCGTCTGGGGCCAACGTCCTGACTTTC. It yields the protein CSAKSSGANVLTF.

This clonotype was counted ten times or more. In nucleotides, the CDR3 is TGTGCCAGCAGCCGACAGGGGAATAGCAATCAGCCCCAGCATTTT. Its protein product is CASSRQGNSNQPQHF. This chain connects TRBV3-1 to TRBJ1-5, with 8 bases matching TRBD1. The V gene end was trimmed by 4 bases and the J gene end by 0 bases; junction bases not matched to a gene: 2. The CDR3 contains 15 residues. Germline V CDR1 and CDR2: LGHDT, YNNKEL (reference sequence).

This clonotype turned up a few times. This chain joins TRBV2 and TRBJ1-2; no definite D call. Per germline, CDR1 SNHLY and CDR2 FYNNEI. The CDR3 contains 13 residues. Trimming stripped 6 bases from V and 1 base from J, with 9 bases between. DNA for the CDR3: TGTGCCAGCAGCCCGAGTCTTAACTATGGCTACACCTTC. It is translated as CASSPSLNYGYTF.

The chain combines TRBV2 with TRBJ2-5; 7 positions match TRBD2. The V segment lost 4 bases and the J segment 2 bases; nucleotides outside the gene matches: 4. Germline-derived CDR1 and CDR2 are SNHLY and FYNNEI. CDR3 length: 14 residues. The CDR3 region has the DNA TGTGCCAGCAGTGGACTAGCAAAACAAGAGACCCAGTACTTC. Amino acid sequence: CASSGLAKQETQYF. The full variable domain, its missing parts supplied by reference TRBV2 and TRBJ2-5, is EPEVTQTPSHQVTQMGQEVILRCVPISNHLYFYWYRQILGQKVEFLVSFYNNEISEKSEIFDDQFSVERPDGSNFTLKIRSTKLEDSAMYFCASSGLAKQETQYFGPGTRLLVL.